This T cell receptor (beta chain) was sequenced during a study of beta chain features in type 1 diabetes. The CDR3 contains 15 residues. Germline V gene sequence: CDR1 SGHRS, CDR2 YFSETQ. Trimming shortened V by 7 bases and J by 7 bases, and 21 bases separated the two germline ends. Sequenced material consisted of expressed TCRB transcripts (all of the isolated RNA was reverse transcribed). The protocol was immunoSEQ multiplex PCR, while the TCRdb copy is restricted to in-frame clones and leaves out a portion. The profile shows about 240,000 clones, 25% to 30% of them singletons. Every sorted population was more than 98% pure. This clone was detected only a few times. The antigen is undetermined. Notes on the study in general: Type 1 diabetes patients had TCRB CDR3s that were shorter (moderately but significantly so) in all four CD4+ subsets. For patients and controls alike, PCR might favor shorter templates to the same degree.

The sequence came from a man younger than 45 in good health. Sequencing was performed on central memory CD4+ T cells from blood. This sequence joins TRBV5-1 and TRBJ2-1, with D maybe TRBD2 (6 bases). The CDR3 loop is CASLFRDFRGNEQFF. In DNA form, the CDR3 reads TGCGCCAGCCTATTCCGGGACTTCAGAGGAAATGAGCAGTTCTTC.